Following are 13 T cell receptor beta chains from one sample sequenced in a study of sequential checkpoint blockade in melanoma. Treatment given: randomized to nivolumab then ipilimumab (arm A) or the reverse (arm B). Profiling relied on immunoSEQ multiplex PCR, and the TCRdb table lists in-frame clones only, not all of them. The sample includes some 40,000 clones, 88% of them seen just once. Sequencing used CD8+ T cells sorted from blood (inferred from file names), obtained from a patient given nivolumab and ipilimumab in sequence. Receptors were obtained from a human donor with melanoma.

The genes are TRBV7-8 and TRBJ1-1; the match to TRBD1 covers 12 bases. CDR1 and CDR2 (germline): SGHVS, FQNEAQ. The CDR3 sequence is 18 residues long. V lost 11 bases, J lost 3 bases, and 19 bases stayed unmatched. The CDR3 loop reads CAVWGTGGERARYTEAFF. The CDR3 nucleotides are TGTGCCGTCTGGGGGACAGGGGGCGAGAGGGCGAGATACACTGAAGCTTTCTTT.

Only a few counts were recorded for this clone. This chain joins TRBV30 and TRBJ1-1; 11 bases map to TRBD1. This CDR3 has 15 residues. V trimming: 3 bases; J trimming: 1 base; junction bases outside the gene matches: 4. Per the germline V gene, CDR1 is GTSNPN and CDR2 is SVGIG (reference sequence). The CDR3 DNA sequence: TGTGCCTGGAGCCCAGGACAGGGGGCGAACACTGAAGCTTTCTTT. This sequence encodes CAWSPGQGANTEAFF.

The CDR3 spells CASSLLGQDLNYGYTF. The CDR3 bases are TGTGCCAGCAGTCTCTTGGGACAGGATCTTAACTATGGCTACACCTTC. The V and J genes are TRBV28 and TRBJ1-2, with 8 bases that match TRBD1. The junction had 9 bases not matched to a gene; V was cut back by 5 bases and J by 1 base. Germline V gene data show CDR1 as MDHEN and CDR2 as SYDVKM. The CDR3 has 16 amino acids.

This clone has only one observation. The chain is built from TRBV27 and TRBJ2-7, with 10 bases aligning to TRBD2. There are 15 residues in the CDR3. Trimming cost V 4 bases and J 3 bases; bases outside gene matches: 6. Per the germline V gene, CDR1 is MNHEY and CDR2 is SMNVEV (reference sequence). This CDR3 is CASSSPGTSVYEQYF. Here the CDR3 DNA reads TGTGCCAGCAGTTCCCCCGGGACTAGCGTCTACGAGCAGTACTTC.

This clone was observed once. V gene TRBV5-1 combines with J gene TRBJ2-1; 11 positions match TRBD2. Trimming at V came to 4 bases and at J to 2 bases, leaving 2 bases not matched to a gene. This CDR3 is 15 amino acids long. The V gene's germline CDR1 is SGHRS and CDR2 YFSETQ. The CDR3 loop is CASSLAGGTYNEQFF. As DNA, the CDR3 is TGCGCCAGCAGCCTAGCGGGAGGTACCTACAATGAGCAGTTCTTC.

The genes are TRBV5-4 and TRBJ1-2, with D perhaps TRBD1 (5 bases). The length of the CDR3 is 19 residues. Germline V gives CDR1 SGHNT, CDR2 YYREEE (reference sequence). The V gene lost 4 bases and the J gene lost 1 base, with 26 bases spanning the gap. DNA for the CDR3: TGTGCCAGCAGCCCGACCGCCCTTAGCCGGGACTCGTTTAACTATGGCTACACCTTC. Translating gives CASSPTALSRDSFNYGYTF.

CDR3 bases: TGTGCCAGCAGTTTTTTTGCGGGCGATAAAAACATTCAGTACTTC. Amino acids: CASSFFAGDKNIQYF. V and J are TRBV27 and TRBJ2-4; the D gene is possibly TRBD2 (5 bases). The ends were cut back, 3 bases at V and 4 bases at J, with 13 bases in the middle. Germline CDR1 is MNHEY and CDR2 is SMNVEV (reference sequence). The CDR3 has 15 amino acids.

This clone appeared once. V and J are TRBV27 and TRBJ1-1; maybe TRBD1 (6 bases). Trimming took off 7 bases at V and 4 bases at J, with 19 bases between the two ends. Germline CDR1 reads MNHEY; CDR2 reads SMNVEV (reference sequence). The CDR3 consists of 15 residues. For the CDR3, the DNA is TGTGCCAGCAAAATAGGTCAGGGGATGGGCACTGAAGCTTTCTTT. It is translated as CASKIGQGMGTEAFF.

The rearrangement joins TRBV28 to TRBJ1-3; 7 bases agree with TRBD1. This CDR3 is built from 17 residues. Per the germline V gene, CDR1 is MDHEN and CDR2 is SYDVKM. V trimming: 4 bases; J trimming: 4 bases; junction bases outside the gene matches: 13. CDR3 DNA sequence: TGTGCCAGCAGTTCATGGGCAGGGGGGTTTACCGGAAACACCATATATTTT. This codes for CASSSWAGGFTGNTIYF.

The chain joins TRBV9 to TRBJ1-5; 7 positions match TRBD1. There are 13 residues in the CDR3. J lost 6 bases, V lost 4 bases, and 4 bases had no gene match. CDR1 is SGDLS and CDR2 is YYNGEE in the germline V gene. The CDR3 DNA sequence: TGTGCCAGCAGCACAGGGGTCACTCAGCCCCAGCATTTT. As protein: CASSTGVTQPQHF.

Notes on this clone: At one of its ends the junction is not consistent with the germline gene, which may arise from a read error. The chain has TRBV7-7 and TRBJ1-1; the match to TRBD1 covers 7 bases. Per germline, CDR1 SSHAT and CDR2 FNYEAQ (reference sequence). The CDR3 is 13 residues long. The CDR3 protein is CASSSQGSTEAFF. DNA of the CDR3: TGTGCTAGCAGCTCACAGGGGAGTACTGAAGCTTTCTTT.

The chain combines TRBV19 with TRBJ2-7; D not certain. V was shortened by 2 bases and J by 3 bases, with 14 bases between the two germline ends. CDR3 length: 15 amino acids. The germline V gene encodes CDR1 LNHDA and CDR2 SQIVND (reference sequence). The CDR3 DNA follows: TGTGCCAGTAGTATACTTGTAACAGCTTACTACGAGCAGTACTTC. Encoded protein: CASSILVTAYYEQYF.

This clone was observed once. CDR3 DNA sequence: TGTGCTAGTGGTTTGGTAGGGACTAGCGGGACCCAAGAGGGAAACATTCAGTACTTC. Amino acid sequence: CASGLVGTSGTQEGNIQYF. The chain carries TRBV12-5 and TRBJ2-4; 13 bases match TRBD2. J was trimmed by 6 bases and V by 0 bases; bases with no gene match: 11. This CDR3 has 19 amino acids. The germline CDR1 and CDR2 sequences are LGHNT and FRNRAP.